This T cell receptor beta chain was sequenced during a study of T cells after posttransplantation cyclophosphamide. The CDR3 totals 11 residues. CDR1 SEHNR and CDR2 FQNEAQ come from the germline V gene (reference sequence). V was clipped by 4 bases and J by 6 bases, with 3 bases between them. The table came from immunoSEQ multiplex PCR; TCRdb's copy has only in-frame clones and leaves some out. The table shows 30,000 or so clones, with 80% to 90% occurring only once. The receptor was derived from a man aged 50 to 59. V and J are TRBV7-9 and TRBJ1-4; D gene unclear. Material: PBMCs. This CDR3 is CASSSYEKLFF. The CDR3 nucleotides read TGTGCCAGCAGCTCCTATGAAAAACTGTTTTTT.